The rows below give T cell receptor beta chains drawn from one sample of a study of blood T cells in healthy people across ages. TCRdb re-called the 5' RACE reads through MiXCR, storing one row per CDR3 protein. The table includes fewer than 900,000 distinct CDR3 sequences, around 34% detected once. Sequencing was performed on blood. The receptors come from a man in his late teens or twenties in good health. CDR3s include the opening cysteine and the closing phenylalanine or tryptophan. Fields, in order: J gene, V gene, clone size, D gene, CDR3 DNA, CDR3 protein. A D gene is named only where the DNA matches it firmly. Size tells how often a clone was seen (once, few, many) or the class of an expanded clone, and some rows leave it out.

J: TRBJ2-5
V: TRBV21-1
size: many
D: NA
DNA: TGTGCCAGCAGCAAAGAAGGGACAGGGGATGCTTACGAGACCCAGTACTTC
CDR3: CASSKEGTGDAYETQYF

J: TRBJ1-1
V: TRBV12-3/TRBV12-4
size: NA
D: NA
DNA: TGTGCCAGCAGTGTAGGAGGGAAGGCTGAAGCTTTCTTT
CDR3: CASSVGGKAEAFF

J: TRBJ1-2
V: TRBV7-9
size: many
D: TRBD1
DNA: TGTGCCAGCAGCCCTAAACAGGGGGGCTACACCTTC
CDR3: CASSPKQGGYTF

J: TRBJ2-7
V: TRBV20-1
size: NA
D: NA
DNA: TGCAGTGCTAGAGATGGAGGGGGCTCCTACAATGAGCAGTACTTC
CDR3: CSARDGGGSYNEQYF

J: TRBJ2-1
V: TRBV5-1
size: many
D: NA
DNA: TGCGCCAGCAGCTTGGTTGTTGTGGAGGAGCAGTTCTTC
CDR3: CASSLVVVEEQFF

J: TRBJ2-1
V: TRBV2
size: few
D: NA
DNA: TGTGCCAGCGCGGGGACAGCCTACAATGAGCAGTTCTTC
CDR3: CASAGTAYNEQFF

J: TRBJ1-2
V: TRBV20-1
size: NA
D: NA
DNA: TGCAGTGCTAGAGAACCTGACAGGAGATATGGCTACACCTTC
CDR3: CSAREPDRRYGYTF

J: TRBJ1-2
V: TRBV20-1
size: few
D: TRBD1
DNA: TGCAGTGCTAGAGATGCCAGGGGGCTCTATGGCTACACCTTC
CDR3: CSARDARGLYGYTF

J: TRBJ1-2
V: TRBV13
size: once
D: NA
DNA: TGTGCCAGCAGCCGGATACAGGGCCCCAACGATGGCCACACCTTC
CDR3: CASSRIQGPNDGHTF

J: TRBJ2-1
V: TRBV7-2
size: NA
D: NA
DNA: TGTGCCAGCAGCCGCCGGACTAATGTTGAAGATGAGCAGTTCTTC
CDR3: CASSRRTNVEDEQFF

J: TRBJ1-2
V: TRBV6-1
size: few
D: TRBD1
DNA: TGTGCCAGCAGTGAACATCAGGGGGCGGGTGGCTACACCTTC
CDR3: CASSEHQGAGGYTF

J: TRBJ2-1
V: TRBV28
size: few
D: NA
DNA: TGTGCCAGCCGCCCTGTGCGGACCTACAATGAGCAGTTCTTC
CDR3: CASRPVRTYNEQFF

J: TRBJ1-6
V: TRBV20-1
size: once
D: NA
DNA: TGCAGTGCTTGGACGGCCTCCGTTAATTCACCCCTCCACTTT
CDR3: CSAWTASVNSPLHF

J: TRBJ1-1
V: TRBV12-3/TRBV12-4
size: few
D: NA
DNA: TGTGCCAGCAGCAATTTATCGAACACTGAAGCTTTCTTT
CDR3: CASSNLSNTEAFF

J: TRBJ2-4
V: TRBV5-1
size: many
D: NA
DNA: TGCGCCAGCAGCTTGGGCGGGGCTCATGCCAAAAACATTCAGTACTTC
CDR3: CASSLGGAHAKNIQYF

J: TRBJ1-2
V: TRBV6-2/TRBV6-3
size: NA
D: TRBD1
DNA: TGTGCCAGCATCGGACAGGGTCGCTACACCTTC
CDR3: CASIGQGRYTF

J: TRBJ1-3
V: TRBV6-5
size: NA
D: NA
DNA: TGTGCCAGCACCCTGGGGAAAGGGGACTCTGGAAACACCATATATTTT
CDR3: CASTLGKGDSGNTIYF

J: TRBJ1-6
V: TRBV7-8
size: few
D: TRBD1
DNA: TGTGCCAGCAGCTTCGGGACAGTGAATTCACCCCTCCACTTT
CDR3: CASSFGTVNSPLHF

J: TRBJ2-1
V: TRBV5-5
size: NA
D: NA
DNA: TGTGCCAGCAGCTTAAAGACAGTTCGGTCATCCTATCGAGACAATGAGCAGTTCTTC
CDR3: CASSLKTVRSSYRDNEQFF

J: TRBJ1-2
V: TRBV27
size: NA
D: NA
DNA: TGTGCCAGCAGTCAATTAGGGTCTGGCTACACCTTC
CDR3: CASSQLGSGYTF

J: TRBJ2-5
V: TRBV6-6
size: NA
D: NA
DNA: TGTGCCAGCAACCAGCCCAGGGGGGGAAGACAAGAGACCCAGTACTTC
CDR3: CASNQPRGGRQETQYF

J: TRBJ2-3
V: TRBV4-3
size: many
D: TRBD2
DNA: TGCGCCAGCAGCCCGACTAGCGGGAGTTCCACAGATACGCAGTATTTT
CDR3: CASSPTSGSSTDTQYF

J: TRBJ1-6
V: TRBV2
size: NA
D: TRBD1
DNA: TGTGCCAGCAGTACTGGACTGACAGGGAATTCACCCCTCCACTTT
CDR3: CASSTGLTGNSPLHF

J: TRBJ2-3
V: TRBV9
size: few
D: NA
DNA: TGTGCCAGCAGCCCGGACTCCCCCACAGATACGCAGTATTTT
CDR3: CASSPDSPTDTQYF

J: TRBJ2-5
V: TRBV15
size: NA
D: TRBD1
DNA: TGTGCCACCAGCAGAGCACGACAGGGGCCCACACAAGAGACCCAGTACTTC
CDR3: CATSRARQGPTQETQYF

J: TRBJ1-5
V: TRBV9
size: NA
D: NA
DNA: TGTGCCAGCACTGTTGGCCCGAATAGCAATCAGCCCCAGCATTTT
CDR3: CASTVGPNSNQPQHF

J: TRBJ1-5
V: TRBV12-3/TRBV12-4
size: NA
D: NA
DNA: TGTGCCAGCGGGCTGGGGCTAAGCAATCAGCCCCAGCATTTT
CDR3: CASGLGLSNQPQHF